Listed here is a single T cell receptor beta chain. The antigen remains unidentified. The data were obtained in a study of a mutant IDH1 vaccine in newly diagnosed glioma. About the study: Across weeks 1, 3, 5, 7, 11, 15, 19 and 23, patients received a vaccination each time, eight in all. Of treated patients, around 60% were men and about 38% women, averaging roughly 40 years.

Time point described: week 11, during vaccination. Doses of 300 ug of mutant IDH1 20-mer peptide were given with topical imiquimod. The CDR3 covers 15 residues. V shed 2 bases and J shed 3 bases, with 11 bases lying between them. Germline CDR1 and CDR2: SGHNT and YYREEE (reference sequence). The method was immunoSEQ multiplex PCR; TCRdb's version includes in-frame clones alone and lacks a portion of them. This sample has some 130,000 clones, with about 82% found just once. The chain employs TRBV5-4 and TRBJ2-2, with D tentatively TRBD1 (6 bases). This specimen was PBMCs, taken from a glioma patient whose treatment included an IDH1 peptide vaccine. This TCR derives from a man between 35 and 55 years old with glioma. DNA for the CDR3: TGTGCCAGCAGCTTTAGGGGGTCGGACACCGGGGAGCTGTTTTTT. This sequence encodes CASSFRGSDTGELFF.